This T cell receptor beta chain was captured by sequencing in a study of cytomegalovirus exposure and HLA in healthy donors. Whole-study results and caveats: Later analysis found that TCR beta chains associated with HLA were more clonally expanded than other, equally common chains.

In the case of this clone: Its antigen remains unidentified.

The PCR was carried out with 60 Vbeta primers and 13 Jbeta primers. TCRdb's copy holds only in-frame clones and misses some; the assay was immunoSEQ multiplex PCR. This table has some 99,000 clones, about 80% appearing once. CDR3 size: 16 residues. J gave up 0 bases and V 7 bases, and 8 bases lay outside the gene matches. CDR1 and CDR2 from the germline V gene are SGHAT and FQNNGV. This sequence joins TRBV11-2 and TRBJ2-2; TRBD1 aligns across 7 bases. Material for sequencing was PBMCs. This sequence originates from a woman in her forties or fifties in good health and CMV-seropositive. CDR3 DNA: TGTGCCAGCAAAGGGGGCTTCGGGGCGAACACCGGGGAGCTGTTTTTT. Its translation is CASKGGFGANTGELFF.